This TCR beta chain is drawn from a study of blood T cell repertoires in COVID-19. Assay used: immunoSEQ multiplex PCR; TCRdb lists only in-frame clones, some missing. Among 150,000 to 200,000 clones listed, approximately 86% were seen once. V was pared by 5 bases and J by 12 bases, with 14 bases between. The CDR3 loop spans 12 amino acids. The germline gives CDR1 MDHEN, CDR2 SYDVKM. What was sequenced was peripheral blood. The chain links TRBV28 to TRBJ2-1; possible D gene TRBD2, 5 bases. The receptor was isolated from a man in his 60s with acute or convalescent COVID-19. The CDR3 loop is CASSPPGKWQFF. DNA of the CDR3: TGTGCCAGCAGTCCACCGGGAAAATGGCAGTTCTTC. The whole variable domain, remainder taken from reference TRBV28 and TRBJ2-1, is DVKVTQSSRYLVKRTGEKVFLECVQDMDHENMFWYRQDPGLGLRLIYFSYDVKMKEKGDIPEGYSVSREKKERFSLILESASTNQTSMYLCASSPPGKWQFFGPGTRLTVL.